The clone carrying this TCR beta chain has ten or more counts. Its cognate antigen is unknown. This specimen comes from a study of T cells in Graves' hyperthyroidism and ophthalmopathy. Looked up from germline, CDR1 is SNHLY and CDR2 is FYNNEI. The J segment lost 8 bases and the V segment lost 0 bases, leaving 9 bases of the junction unmatched. The CDR3 runs 15 residues. Criteria for exclusion of patients were uncontrolled infection, other autoimmune disease, pregnancy or lactation. Study findings and constraints: Classification by a 13 V-J model distinguished ophthalmopathy from stable hyperthyroidism. Among clonotypes expanded in thyroid above 0.001, most were also found in blood.

RNA transcripts gave rise to amplified TCR beta CDR3 regions. The HTBI primer set drove a first-round RT-PCR of the TCR CDR3. One entry per CDR3 protein, called by TCRdb with MiXCR from the multiplex PCR reads. This sample has a few hundred thousand distinct CDR3 sequences, with roughly 13% found just once. This sequence joins TRBV2 and TRBJ1-2; 7 bases agree with TRBD1. Specimen: blood. This clonotype originated in a woman between 18 and 29 years old with Graves' hyperthyroidism. In DNA, the CDR3 is TGTGCCAGCAGTGAAGCGCGTCAGCCAGGGGGAGGCTACACCTTC. Its translation: CASSEARQPGGGYTF.